This TCR beta chain is drawn from a study of shared clonotypes between healthy human individuals. Whole-study context: Donor ages ranged 18 to 49 years: two women, a few men.

This clone occurred a few times. Researchers ran the assay at a deep level. Produced via immunoSEQ multiplex PCR; TCRdb's table is partial and in-frame only. This sample has over 850,000 clones; approximately 80% occur once, and the top ten carry roughly 0.65%. There are 15 residues in the CDR3. Germline CDR1 SGHNT, CDR2 YYREEE (reference sequence). V shed 0 bases and J shed 2 bases, with 11 bases lying between them. The chain links TRBV5-4 to TRBJ1-2, with D possibly TRBD1 on 6 matching bases. The receptor was derived from a man younger than 35 in good health. Some clones in this sample may be carry-over from other donors' samples. Sequenced input: memory CD4+ T cells from PBMCs. The subset here: CD45RA-negative fraction. CDR3 sequence reads: CASSLGPGENYGYTF. CDR3 DNA sequence: TGTGCCAGCAGCTTGGGGCCAGGGGAGAACTATGGCTACACCTTC. The full variable domain, completed using reference TRBV5-4 and TRBJ1-2, is ETGVTQSPTHLIKTRGQQVTLRCSSQSGHNTVSWYQQALGQGPQFIFQYYREEENGRGNFPPRFSGLQFPNYSSELNVNALELDDSALYLCASSLGPGENYGYTFGSGTRLTVV.